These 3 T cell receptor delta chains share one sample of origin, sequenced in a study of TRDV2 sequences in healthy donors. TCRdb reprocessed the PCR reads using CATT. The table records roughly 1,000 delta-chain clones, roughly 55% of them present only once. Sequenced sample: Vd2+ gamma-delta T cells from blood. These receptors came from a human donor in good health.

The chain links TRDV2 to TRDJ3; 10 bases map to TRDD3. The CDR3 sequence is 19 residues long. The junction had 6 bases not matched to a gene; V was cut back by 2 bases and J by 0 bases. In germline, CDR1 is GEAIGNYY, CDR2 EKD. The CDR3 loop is CACDKVLGDRSWDTRQMFF. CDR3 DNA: TGTGCCTGTGACAAAGTACTGGGGGATCGCTCCTGGGACACCCGACAGATGTTTTTC.

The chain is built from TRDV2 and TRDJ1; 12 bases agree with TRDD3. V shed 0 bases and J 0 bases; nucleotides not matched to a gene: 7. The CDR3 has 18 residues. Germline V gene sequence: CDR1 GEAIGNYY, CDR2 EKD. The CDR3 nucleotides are TGTGCCTGTGACACCCTACTGGGGGATACTCAGTACACCGATAAACTCATCTTT. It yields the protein CACDTLLGDTQYTDKLIF.

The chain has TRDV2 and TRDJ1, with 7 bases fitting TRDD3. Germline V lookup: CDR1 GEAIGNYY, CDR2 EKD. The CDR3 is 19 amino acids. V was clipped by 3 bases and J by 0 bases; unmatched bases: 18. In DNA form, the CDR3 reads TGTGCCTGTGACCGACTGTCGGTGGGGGAAACTAAGTACACCGATAAACTCATCTTT. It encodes CACDRLSVGETKYTDKLIF.